A selection of T cell receptor beta chains follows, all from one sample in a study of Graves' ophthalmopathy and Graves' hyperthyroidism. TCRdb called the multiplex PCR reads again in MiXCR, with one record for every CDR3 protein. This sample has 500,000 to 700,000 distinct CDR3 sequences, with less than 40% found just once. Sequenced: peripheral blood or thyroid tissue (not recorded which). The receptor source for this set is an adult man with Graves' hyperthyroidism. The CDR3 runs from the conserved cysteine through the conserved F or W. Each record gives: clone size, V gene, CDR3 protein. Expanded clones are given a class, and other clones once, few, many or no size at all.

>many|TRBV6-5
CASSYRRQGSYGYTF
>.|TRBV7-2
CASSLNSGSSGANVLTF
>.|TRBV5-5
CASSLAWTDYEQYF
>.|TRBV7-2
CASNDVYRHQHF
>few|TRBV4-1
CASSQDRAGGGSPLHF
>.|TRBV20-1
CSARDYTRSGGADTGELFF
>.|TRBV20-1
CSASKGLAGGSTGELFF
>many|TRBV5-8
CASSSFGLAGERVETQYF
>.|TRBV30
CAWTSGASSYEQYF
>.|TRBV7-9
CASSLDGTGAGYTEAFF
>.|TRBV29-1
CSVRGGGGTVAEAFF
>.|TRBV9
CASRDRAYGCTF
>.|TRBV7-2
CASSSTSGKSYEQYF
>.|TRBV12-3/TRBV12-4
CASSFKDYHTGELFF
>.|TRBV3-1
CASKLRDANTGELFF
>many|TRBV3-1
CASSQGYTEAFF
>many|TRBV7-9
CASSSPGTSGRTYSYEQYF
>once|TRBV7-8
CASSFRQGAIEQYF
>many|TRBV6-5
CASSYGGQTPDTEAFF
>.|TRBV19
CASMFGFGGNQPQYF
>.|TRBV2
CASRSFKAGETDTQYF
>many|TRBV2
CASRGTGANTGELFF
>many|TRBV12-3/TRBV12-4
CASSVGQLSYEQYF
>many|TRBV5-8
CASSFEAGMNTEAFF
>many|TRBV9
CASSPREGGYEKLFF
>many|TRBV29-1
CSVEENNNQPQHF
>few|TRBV29-1
CSVELGGADTQYF
>.|TRBV12-3/TRBV12-4
CASGATGVGDSPLHF
>.|TRBV9
CASSARGGNSGRMEQETQYF
>.|TRBV10-3
CAISDGDSTRGYTF
>.|TRBV5-1
CPSSTGGTTEAFF
>.|TRBV5-5
CASSLGGRIGGNTIYF
>.|TRBV10-3
CAISLDSRGETQYF
>.|TRBV2
CASSDPEDGENPSSGNTIYF
>once|TRBV10-3
CAISYMAYNSPPHF
>few|TRBV27
CASSLGAGQTEAFF
>many|TRBV5-5
CASSSDRGLLRSGNTIYF
>many|TRBV12-3/TRBV12-4
CASSLDQGSYNSPLHF
>few|TRBV27
CASSSTGKGYGYTF
>.|TRBV5-1
CASSIGTSGVSGANVLTF
>.|TRBV15
CATSRRQPQHF
>.|TRBV5-4
CASSEENNQPQHF
>.|TRBV7-9
CASRPPDRGNEKLFF
>.|TRBV7-2
CASSLYTGAYNTEAFF
>.|TRBV11-2
CASSSADSYTGELFF
>many|TRBV19
CASSIERDRVLGYTF
>many|TRBV6-6
CASSEAWGTGTAFF
>.|TRBV5-1
CASSLETSGANVLTF
>.|TRBV29-1
CSVARYQETQYF
>few|TRBV7-9
CASRYSYNEQYF
>many|TRBV5-8
CASSPDLDSGANVLTF
>.|TRBV4-1
CASSQANDWALDGNTIYF
>many|TRBV7-2
CASSLTGGPQPQHF
>many|TRBV12-3/TRBV12-4
CAVFPGNTIYF
>many|TRBV24-1
CATSGGTGVYEQYF
>few|TRBV6-5
CASSPAGGAGANVLTF
>few|TRBV6-6
CASSYNPRGYGYTF
>.|TRBV24-1
CATSDSQVGNEQFF
>once|TRBV2
CAGYMTGINSPLHF
>.|TRBV29-1
CGVEEGADTQYF